Following are 7 T cell receptor beta chains from one sample sequenced in a study of cytotoxic CD8 clonotypes in ibrutinib-treated CLL. Sequenced by immunoSEQ multiplex PCR; TCRdb stores in-frame clones only, minus some. The sample carries some 93,000 clones, roughly 80% recorded once. The input for sequencing was PBMCs, taken after 12 months of ibrutinib treatment. The receptors derive from a human donor with chronic lymphocytic leukemia.

The chain couples TRBV7-3 to TRBJ2-2; D perhaps matches TRBD1 (6 bases). With 5 bases removed from V and 7 bases from J, the gap between germline ends came to 20 bases. The CDR3 totals 16 residues. Germline CDR1 SGHTA, CDR2 FQGTGA. The DNA for the CDR3 is TGTGCCAGCAGCATTAGACAGGCTGGTTTGAGCGGGGAGCTGTTTTTT. It is translated as CASSIRQAGLSGELFF.

V is TRBV5-1 and J is TRBJ1-1, with 7 bases identical to TRBD1. This CDR3 contains 14 residues. Trimming at V came to 1 base and at J to 2 bases, leaving 2 bases not matched to a gene. Germline assignment: CDR1 SGHRS and CDR2 YFSETQ. The CDR3 coding sequence is TGCGCCAGCAGCTTGCAGGGGGATAACACTGAAGCTTTCTTT. Amino acid sequence: CASSLQGDNTEAFF.

This clone was found a few times. This chain connects TRBV11-2 to TRBJ1-6; 8 bases fit TRBD1. The CDR3 is 16 amino acids. V shed 0 bases and J 10 bases; nucleotides not matched to a gene: 8. Germline V gene data show CDR1 as SGHAT and CDR2 as FQNNGV. The CDR3 DNA reads TGTGCCAGCAGCTTAGATAGAGGACAGGGAGGGTCACCCCTCCACTTT. Translation gives CASSLDRGQGGSPLHF.

The chain combines TRBV7-9 with TRBJ2-3; D could derive from TRBD1 or TRBD2 (5 bases each). In germline, CDR1 is SEHNR, CDR2 FQNEAQ (reference sequence). The V end lost 3 bases, the J end lost 1 base, and 8 bases lay between the germline ends. This CDR3 spans 14 amino acids. CDR3 sequence reads: CASSFQGGTDTQYF. CDR3 coding DNA: TGTGCCAGCAGCTTTCAGGGAGGCACAGATACGCAGTATTTT.

V gene TRBV2 combines with J gene TRBJ2-1, with D perhaps TRBD1 or TRBD2 (5 bases each). Trimming shortened V by 4 bases and J by 5 bases, and 18 bases separated the two germline ends. Germline-derived CDR1 and CDR2 are SNHLY and FYNNEI. CDR3 size: 16 residues. The CDR3 bases are TGTGCCAGCAGTGCTTCCGGGACCCGGACCCACAATGAGCAGTTCTTC. It specifies CASSASGTRTHNEQFF.

The V and J genes are TRBV5-6 and TRBJ1-1, with D hard to call. Looked up from germline, CDR1 is SGHDT and CDR2 is YYEEEE. This CDR3 spans 13 amino acids. The V end was cut by 0 bases, the J end by 1 base, with 4 bases between. The CDR3 protein is CASSLAANTEAFF. CDR3 bases: TGTGCCAGCAGCTTGGCCGCGAACACTGAAGCTTTCTTT.

The chain has TRBV5-1 and TRBJ1-5; 7 positions match TRBD1. Germline CDR1 SGHRS, CDR2 YFSETQ. J was trimmed by 9 bases and V by 0 bases; bases with no gene match: 6. The CDR3 covers 14 residues. CDR3 bases: TGCGCCAGCAGCTTGGAGGCAGGGGGTGGGCCCCAGCATTTT. It is translated as CASSLEAGGGPQHF.